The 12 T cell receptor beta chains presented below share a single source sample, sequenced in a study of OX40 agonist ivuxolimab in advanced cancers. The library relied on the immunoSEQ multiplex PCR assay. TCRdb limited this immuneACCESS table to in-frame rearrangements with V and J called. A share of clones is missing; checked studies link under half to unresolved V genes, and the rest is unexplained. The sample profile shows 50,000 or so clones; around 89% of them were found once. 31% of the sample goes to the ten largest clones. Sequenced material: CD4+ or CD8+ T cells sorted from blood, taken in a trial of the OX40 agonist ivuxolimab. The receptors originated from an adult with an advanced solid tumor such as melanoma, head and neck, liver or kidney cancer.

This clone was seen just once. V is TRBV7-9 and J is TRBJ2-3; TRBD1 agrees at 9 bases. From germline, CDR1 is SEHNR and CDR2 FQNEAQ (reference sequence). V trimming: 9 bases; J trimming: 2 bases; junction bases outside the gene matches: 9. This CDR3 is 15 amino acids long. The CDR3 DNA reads TGTGCCAGTAGACAGGGGGGGACCCCCACAGATACGCAGTATTTT. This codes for CASRQGGTPTDTQYF.

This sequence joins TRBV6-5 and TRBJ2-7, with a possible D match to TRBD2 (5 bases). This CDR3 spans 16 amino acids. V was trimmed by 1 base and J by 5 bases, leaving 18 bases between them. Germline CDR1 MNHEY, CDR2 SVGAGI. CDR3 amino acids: CASSYYGEPARHEQYF. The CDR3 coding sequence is TGTGCCAGCAGTTACTATGGGGAGCCCGCGCGCCACGAGCAGTACTTC.

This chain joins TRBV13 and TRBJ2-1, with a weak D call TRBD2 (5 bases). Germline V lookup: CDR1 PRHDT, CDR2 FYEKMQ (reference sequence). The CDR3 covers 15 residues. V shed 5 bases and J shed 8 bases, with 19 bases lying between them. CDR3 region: CASSRPGRGMDEQFF. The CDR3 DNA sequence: TGTGCCAGCAGCCGACCGGGAAGAGGTATGGATGAGCAGTTCTTC.

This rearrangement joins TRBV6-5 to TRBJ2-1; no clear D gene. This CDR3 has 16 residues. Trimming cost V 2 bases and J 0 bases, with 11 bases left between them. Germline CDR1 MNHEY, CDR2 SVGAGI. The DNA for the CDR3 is TGTGCCAGCAGTTACCTTGGTTCGAGCTCCTACAATGAGCAGTTCTTC. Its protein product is CASSYLGSSSYNEQFF.

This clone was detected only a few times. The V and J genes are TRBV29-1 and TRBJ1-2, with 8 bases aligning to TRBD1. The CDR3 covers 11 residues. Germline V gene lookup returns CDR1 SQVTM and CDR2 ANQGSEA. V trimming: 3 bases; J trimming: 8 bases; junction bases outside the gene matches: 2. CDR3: CSVETGEGYTF. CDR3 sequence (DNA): TGCAGCGTTGAGACAGGGGAGGGCTACACCTTC. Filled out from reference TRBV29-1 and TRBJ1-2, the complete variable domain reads SAVISQKPSRDICQRGTSLTIQCQVDSQVTMMFWYRQQPGQSLTLIATANQGSEATYESGFVIDKFPISRPNLTFSTLTVSNMSPEDSSIYLCSVETGEGYTFGSGTRLTVV.

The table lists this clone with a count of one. CDR3: CASSPHIAGGGYNEQFF. In DNA form, the CDR3 reads TGTGCCAGCAGTCCACATATAGCGGGAGGAGGTTACAATGAGCAGTTCTTC. The rearrangement uses TRBV6-4 and TRBJ2-1; 10 bases map to TRBD2. CDR1 and CDR2 from the germline V gene are MRHNA and SNTAGT. The CDR3 spans 17 residues. V shed 5 bases, J shed 4 bases, and the junction held 11 bases outside the gene matches.

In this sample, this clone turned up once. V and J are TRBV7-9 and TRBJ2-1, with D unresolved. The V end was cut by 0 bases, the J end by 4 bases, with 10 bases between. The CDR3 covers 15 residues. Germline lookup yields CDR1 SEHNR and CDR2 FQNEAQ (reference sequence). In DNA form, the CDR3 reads TGTGCCAGCAGCTTAGCGCTCGGCAGGTACAATGAGCAGTTCTTC. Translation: CASSLALGRYNEQFF.

CDR3 DNA: TGTGCCAGCAGCCTGAGTGGGTATGAAAAACTGTTTTTT. Its translation is CASSLSGYEKLFF. The genes are TRBV16 and TRBJ1-4; D is unresolved. The CDR3 has 13 amino acids. V was clipped by 4 bases and J by 6 bases, with 9 bases between them. The V gene's germline CDR1 is KGHSY and CDR2 FQNENV.

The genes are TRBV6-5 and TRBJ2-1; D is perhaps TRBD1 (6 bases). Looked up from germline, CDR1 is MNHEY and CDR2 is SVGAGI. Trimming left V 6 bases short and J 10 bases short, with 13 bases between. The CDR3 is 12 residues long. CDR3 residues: CASSLDSWEQFF. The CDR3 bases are TGTGCCAGCAGCCTGGACAGTTGGGAGCAGTTCTTC.

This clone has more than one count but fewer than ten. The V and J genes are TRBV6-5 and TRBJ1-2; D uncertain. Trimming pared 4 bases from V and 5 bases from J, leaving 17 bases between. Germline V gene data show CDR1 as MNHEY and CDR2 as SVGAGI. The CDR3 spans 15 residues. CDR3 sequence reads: CASSLTGFSGYGYTF. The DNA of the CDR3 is TGTGCCAGCAGTTTGACGGGATTCAGTGGATATGGCTACACCTTC.

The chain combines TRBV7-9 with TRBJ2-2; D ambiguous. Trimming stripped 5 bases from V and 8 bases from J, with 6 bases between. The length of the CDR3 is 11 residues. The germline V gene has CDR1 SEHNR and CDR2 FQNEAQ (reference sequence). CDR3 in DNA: TGTGCCAGCAGCCGCGGTGGGGAGCTGTTTTTT. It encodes CASSRGGELFF.

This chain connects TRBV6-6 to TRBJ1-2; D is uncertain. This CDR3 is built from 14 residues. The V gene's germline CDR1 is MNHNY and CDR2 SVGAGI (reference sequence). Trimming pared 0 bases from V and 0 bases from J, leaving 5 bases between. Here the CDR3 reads CASSYSGSNYGYTF. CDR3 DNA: TGTGCCAGCAGTTACTCAGGTTCTAACTATGGCTACACCTTC.